These 25 T cell receptor beta chains originate from one sample sequenced in a study of early T cells in non-severe SARS-CoV-2 infection. MiXCR, applied by TCRdb to the 5' RACE reads, yields one record per CDR3 protein. The sample lists around 26,000 distinct CDR3 sequences; about 4.1% were seen once. Sequencing was performed on whole blood. These receptors were taken from an adult who was a healthcare worker with PCR-confirmed SARS-CoV-2 infection or an uninfected control (not recorded which).

This clonotype has at least ten counts. The chain joins TRBV13 to TRBJ1-6, with D uncertain. V was clipped by 5 bases and J by 7 bases, with 12 bases between them. Germline CDR1 PRHDT, CDR2 FYEKMQ (reference sequence). CDR3 size: 14 residues. As DNA, the CDR3 is TGTGCCAGCAGCACTAGGACGTACAATTCACCCCTCCACTTT. Protein: CASSTRTYNSPLHF.

Remarks on this clonotype: Being one base from a much bigger clone, this may be a read error. This chain links TRBV3-1 with TRBJ1-2; 7 bases align to TRBD1. The germline V gene has CDR1 LGHDT and CDR2 YNNKEL (reference sequence). The length of the CDR3 is 16 residues. CDR3 region: CASNQGSTGTNYGYTF. The CDR3 DNA is TGTGCCAGCAACCAAGGTTCGACAGGGACGAACTATGGCTACACCTTC.

This clonotype was counted ten times or more. The chain combines TRBV29-1 with TRBJ1-1; D is unresolved. This CDR3 has 13 residues. Deletions cut 3 bases from V and 4 bases from J, with 12 bases between. Germline V gene data show CDR1 as SQVTM and CDR2 as ANQGSEA. Here the CDR3 DNA reads TGCAGCGTTGAGTTGGGGAGAAGCACTGAAGCTTTCTTT. This encodes CSVELGRSTEAFF.

This clonotype rates as medium-sized (0.01 to 0.1%). Here the CDR3 reads CASSQQGGNQPQHF. The CDR3 DNA reads as TGTGCCAGCAGCCAACAGGGAGGGAATCAGCCCCAGCATTTT. The chain links TRBV12-3 or TRBV12-4 to TRBJ1-5; tentative D call: TRBD1 (6 bases). V shed 6 bases and J shed 4 bases, with 13 bases lying between them. The CDR3 contains 14 residues.

This clonotype was picked up many times. This rearrangement joins TRBV30 to TRBJ1-1; 9 nucleotides match TRBD1. The V gene end was trimmed by 1 base and the J gene end by 4 bases; junction bases not matched to a gene: 1. The CDR3 loop spans 13 amino acids. Germline V gives CDR1 GTSNPN, CDR2 SVGIG (reference sequence). CDR3 DNA sequence: TGTGCCTGGAGTGAACAGGGGGCCACTGAAGCTTTCTTT. Protein: CAWSEQGATEAFF.

The table lists this clonotype with many counts. The chain has TRBV11-2 and TRBJ2-2; 8 positions match TRBD2. V lost 4 bases to trimming and J lost 5 bases; unmatched junction nucleotides: 9. This CDR3 comprises 16 residues. From germline, CDR1 is SGHAT and CDR2 FQNNGV. The CDR3 bases are TGTGCCAGCAGCTGGGCGGGGGGCCAGCTAACCGGGGAGCTGTTTTTT. It translates to CASSWAGGQLTGELFF. Variable domain in full (rest from reference TRBV11-2 and TRBJ2-2): EAGVAQSPRYKIIEKRQSVAFWCNPISGHATLYWYQQILGQGPKLLIQFQNNGVVDDSQLPKDRFSAERLKGVDSTLKIQPAKLEDSAVYLCASSWAGGQLTGELFFGEGSRLTVL.

This clonotype showed up many times. J is TRBJ2-1 and V is TRBV27; a weak D match, TRBD2 (5 bases). The length of the CDR3 is 12 residues. Germline lookup yields CDR1 MNHEY and CDR2 SMNVEV (reference sequence). V lost 3 bases and J 6 bases, leaving 6 bases between the germline ends. This CDR3 reads CASSLSGNEQFF. CDR3 bases: TGTGCCAGCAGTTTGAGCGGCAATGAGCAGTTCTTC.

Ten or more counts support this clonotype. At one end, the junction sequence differs from germline, possibly due to a read error. This chain uses TRBV12-3 or TRBV12-4 with TRBJ2-2, with 9 bases aligning to TRBD1. This CDR3 has 15 amino acids. CDR3 residues: CVSSRTGATPGELFF. The CDR3 region has the DNA TGTGTCAGCAGTAGGACAGGGGCTACACCGGGGGAGCTGTTTTTT.

The chain is built from TRBV7-3 and TRBJ2-5; tentatively, D is TRBD1 (5 bases). With 2 bases removed from V and 5 bases from J, the gap between germline ends came to 9 bases. The CDR3 covers 13 residues. CDR1 and CDR2 from the germline V gene are SGHTA and FQGTGA. The CDR3 region is CASSLHRQETQYF. CDR3 DNA sequence: TGTGCCAGCAGCTTACACCGACAGGAGACCCAGTACTTC. Based on the CDR3 plus reference TRBV7-3 and TRBJ2-5, the full variable domain is GAGVSQTPSNKVTEKGKYVELRCDPISGHTALYWYRQSLGQGPEFLIYFQGTGAADDSGLPNDRFFAVRPEGSVSTLKIQRTERGDSAVYLCASSLHRQETQYFGPGTRLLVL.

This clonotype came up a few times. CDR3 bases: TGTGCCAGTAGTACCCAGGGGAGAGATACGCAGTATTTT. This sequence encodes CASSTQGRDTQYF. This chain uses TRBV19 with TRBJ2-3, with D possibly TRBD1 on 6 matching bases. The length of the CDR3 is 13 residues. The germline V gene has CDR1 LNHDA and CDR2 SQIVND (reference sequence). Trimming took 4 bases from V and 5 from J, leaving 10 bases between them.

The chain employs TRBV4-2 and TRBJ2-7, with 9 bases aligning to TRBD1. V lost 2 bases, J lost 5 bases, and 10 bases stayed unmatched. The length of the CDR3 is 16 residues. Germline-derived CDR1 and CDR2 are LGHNA and YNFKEQ. The CDR3 reads CASSQTPGTGLNEQYF. Written as DNA, the CDR3 is TGTGCCAGCAGCCAAACGCCCGGGACAGGGCTGAACGAGCAGTACTTC.

This clonotype showed up many times. This chain connects TRBV29-1 to TRBJ2-5, with 7 nucleotides matching TRBD2. From germline, CDR1 is SQVTM and CDR2 ANQGSEA. The CDR3 spans 13 residues. The trim removed 6 bases at V and 3 bases at J, leaving 7 bases unmatched. The CDR3 DNA sequence: TGCAGCGTCAAACTAGCGCTGAAAGAGACCCAGTACTTC. Its translation: CSVKLALKETQYF.

There are many counts of this clonotype. This sequence joins TRBV6-6 and TRBJ1-1; D remains ambiguous. Per germline, CDR1 MNHNY and CDR2 SVGAGI (reference sequence). The CDR3 loop spans 13 amino acids. Trimming pared 6 bases from V and 2 bases from J, leaving 10 bases between. The CDR3 region has the DNA TGTGCCAGCAGCCAAGGACGTAACACTGAAGCTTTCTTT. Translating it yields CASSQGRNTEAFF.

The chain links TRBV7-6 to TRBJ1-3; no clear D. The CDR3 covers 13 residues. Germline-derived CDR1 and CDR2 are SGHVS and FNYEAQ. Trimming stripped 2 bases from V and 4 bases from J, with 6 bases between. DNA of the CDR3: TGTGCCAGCAGCTTATTCCACGGAAACACCATATATTTT. It codes for CASSLFHGNTIYF.

The gene calls are TRBV14 and TRBJ2-1; D unresolved. Germline lookup yields CDR1 SGHDN and CDR2 FVKESK. The CDR3 spans 13 residues. V shed 1 base and J shed 7 bases, with 8 bases lying between them. The CDR3 protein is CASSQGLGNEQFF. CDR3 sequence (DNA): TGTGCCAGCAGCCAAGGGTTGGGGAATGAGCAGTTCTTC.

This clonotype was recorded at least ten times. CDR3 sequence (DNA): TGTGCCAGCAGCAGGGACAGGGTCACCGGGGAGCTGTTTTTT. Translating gives CASSRDRVTGELFF. The chain joins TRBV6-6 to TRBJ2-2; TRBD1 matches at 9 bases. The length of the CDR3 is 14 residues. Germline V lookup: CDR1 MNHNY, CDR2 SVGAGI (reference sequence). Losses at the gene ends were 6 bases for V and 4 bases for J; bases not matched to a gene: 3.

This clonotype was counted a few times. This chain uses TRBV6-2 or TRBV6-3 with TRBJ1-5, with 7 bases aligning to TRBD1. The germline V gene encodes CDR1 MNHEY and CDR2 SVGEGT. V shed 5 bases and J 4 bases; nucleotides not matched to a gene: 5. The CDR3 spans 14 residues. The CDR3: CASSADRRNQPQHF. DNA of the CDR3: TGTGCCAGCAGTGCGGACAGGCGGAATCAGCCCCAGCATTTT.

The sample holds many counts of this clonotype. The chain combines TRBV28 with TRBJ2-7, with D possibly being TRBD1 (6 bases). V was cut by 3 bases and J by 4 bases, with 10 bases left in between. The CDR3 runs 13 residues. The V gene's germline CDR1 is MDHEN and CDR2 SYDVKM. This CDR3 is CASSFWGRYEQYF. CDR3 in DNA: TGTGCCAGCAGTTTTTGGGGGCGGTACGAGCAGTACTTC.

This clonotype occurred many times. The rearrangement links TRBV6-4 to TRBJ2-1; D perhaps matches TRBD2 (7 bases). The V and J ends lost 5 bases and 2 bases respectively, with 13 bases between them. The CDR3 sequence is 15 residues long. Germline V gene data show CDR1 as MRHNA and CDR2 as SNTAGT. The CDR3 bases are TGTGCCAGCAGTAAAGGGGGGGAACCCTACAATGAGCAGTTCTTC. Its protein is CASSKGGEPYNEQFF.

This clonotype appeared many times. This rearrangement joins TRBV3-1 to TRBJ2-7; D is unresolved. Trimming pared 0 bases from V and 9 bases from J, leaving 12 bases between. The CDR3 extends over 13 amino acids. CDR1 is LGHDT, CDR2 YNNKEL, per germline (reference sequence). CDR3 bases: TGTGCCAGCAGCCAAGATCCTTTTGTGGCGCAGTACTTC. This sequence encodes CASSQDPFVAQYF.

V gene TRBV21-1 combines with J gene TRBJ1-1; the listed D gene, TRBD1, was not tested against the DNA. TRBV21-1 counts as a pseudogene. The length of the CDR3 is 23 residues. CDR3 nucleotides: TGTGCCAGCAGCCTTGTACAAAGCTGTAACATTGTGGGGACAGGCCCGCTCAACACTGAAGCTTTCTTT. Translation gives CASSLVQSCNIVGTGPLNTEAFF.

This clonotype was counted a few times. This chain links TRBV10-1 with TRBJ2-7; possible D gene TRBD1, 5 bases. The CDR3 totals 13 residues. Trimming took 8 bases from V and 3 from J, leaving 14 bases between them. The germline V gene encodes CDR1 WNHNN and CDR2 SYGVQD (reference sequence). The CDR3 sequence: CASAKTVNYEQYF. The DNA of the CDR3 is TGCGCCAGCGCCAAGACAGTTAACTACGAGCAGTACTTC.

This clonotype was seen ten or more times. V and J are TRBV28 and TRBJ1-1, with D maybe TRBD1 (5 bases). The CDR3 sequence is 15 residues long. Trimming took 2 bases from V and 4 from J, leaving 14 bases between them. Germline V gene lookup returns CDR1 MDHEN and CDR2 SYDVKM. CDR3 in amino acids: CASSLNTGRSTEAFF. DNA for the CDR3: TGTGCCAGCAGTTTAAACACAGGCAGGAGCACTGAAGCTTTCTTT.

The rearrangement uses TRBV5-4 and TRBJ1-2; D uncertain. The germline CDR1 and CDR2 sequences are SGHNT and YYREEE (reference sequence). Trimming took 0 bases from V and 7 from J, leaving 10 bases between them. The CDR3 is 13 amino acids. DNA for the CDR3: TGTGCCAGCAGCTTGGCGTCAGGTGCTGGCTACACCTTC. Its translation: CASSLASGAGYTF.

In nucleotides, the CDR3 is TGCAGCGGGGGCACCGGGGAGCTGTTTTTT. The encoded protein is CSGGTGELFF. The chain joins TRBV29-1 to TRBJ2-2; no clear D. Deletions cut 7 bases from V and 4 bases from J, with 4 bases between. Germline-derived CDR1 and CDR2 are SQVTM and ANQGSEA. The CDR3 length is 10 residues.